Listed below are T cell receptor beta chains from one sample, sequenced in a study of T cell responses to AZD1222 COVID-19 vaccine. Here immunoSEQ multiplex PCR was the method, and the copy in TCRdb shows in-frame clones only, minus some. This sample has 75,000 to 85,000 clones, with about nine tenths found just once. Sequencing used peripheral blood, obtained on day 0 of AZD1222 vaccination. Receptors originate from an adult in good health. CDR3s include the opening cysteine and the closing phenylalanine or tryptophan. Fields, in order: CDR3 protein, CDR3 DNA, D gene, V gene, clone size, J gene. A D gene is named only where the DNA matches it firmly. Some rows have no size entry. The others give once, few or many, or a class for an expanded clone.

CASSVDGLYGYTF TGTGCCAGCAGCGTAGATGGGCTTTATGGCTACACCTTC NA TRBV9 NA TRBJ1-2
CASSLAGSTTESTQYF TGTGCCAGCAGTTTGGCCGGTTCCACGACCGAGAGTACCCAGTACTTC NA TRBV27 NA TRBJ2-5
CASSTEPDVGTGELFF TGTGCCAGCAGCACGGAACCGGACGTAGGCACCGGGGAGCTGTTTTTT NA TRBV5-5 NA TRBJ2-2
CASSQRRQGGYEKLFF TGCGCCAGCAGCCAGAGGCGACAGGGGGGTTATGAAAAACTGTTTTTT TRBD1 TRBV4-1 NA TRBJ1-4
CASSTGSNPYEQYF TGTGCCAGTAGTACCGGCTCAAACCCGTACGAGCAGTACTTC NA TRBV28 NA TRBJ2-7
CASSPFLGDQPQHF TGTGCCAGCAGTCCCTTCTTAGGAGATCAGCCCCAGCATTTT NA TRBV27 once TRBJ1-5
CASSLGDAAFF TGTGCCAGCAGCTTAGGGGATGCGGCTTTCTTT NA TRBV7-9 NA TRBJ1-1
CASSNTGYETQYF TGTGCCAGCAGCAACACAGGGTATGAGACCCAGTACTTC NA TRBV7-9 NA TRBJ2-5
CASSLQGWDTEAFF TGTGCCAGCAGCTTACAGGGGTGGGACACTGAAGCTTTCTTT TRBD1 TRBV5-6 NA TRBJ1-1
CASSPREAFSYEQYF TGTGCCAGCAGCCCCCGGGAGGCTTTCTCCTACGAGCAGTACTTC TRBD2 TRBV13 NA TRBJ2-7
CASSVAPMGQGFGNTEAFF TGTGCCAGCAGCGTAGCTCCAATGGGACAGGGTTTCGGGAACACTGAAGCTTTCTTT TRBD1 TRBV9 NA TRBJ1-1
CAISGGTGYSGNTIYF TGTGCCATCAGTGGGGGGACAGGATACTCTGGAAACACCATATATTTT TRBD1 TRBV10-3 NA TRBJ1-3
CASSLFQGEQPQHF TGTGCCAGCAGCTTGTTTCAGGGAGAGCAGCCCCAGCATTTT NA TRBV7-2 once TRBJ1-5
CATYRGVDGYTF TGTGCCACTTACAGGGGTGTGGATGGCTACACCTTC TRBD1 TRBV30 NA TRBJ1-2
CASGRENTGELFF TGTGCCAGCGGGCGGGAGAACACCGGGGAGCTGTTTTTT NA TRBV2 NA TRBJ2-2
CASSLKGDGGRGLGGYTF TGTGCCAGCAGTTTAAAAGGGGACGGAGGTCGTGGGTTGGGGGGCTACACCTTC NA TRBV27 NA TRBJ1-2
CASSIRNTIYF TGTGCCAGTAGTATTCGGAACACCATATATTTT NA TRBV19 NA TRBJ1-3
CASSLGARNTEAFF TGTGCCAGCAGTTTAGGCGCCAGGAACACTGAAGCTTTCTTT NA TRBV28 once TRBJ1-1
CASSADRVRTEAFF TGTGCCAGCAGCGCGGACAGGGTACGTACTGAAGCTTTCTTT TRBD1 TRBV9 few TRBJ1-1
CASSPPTGGNNSPLHF TGTGCCAGCAGTCCACCGACAGGGGGGAATAATTCACCCCTCCACTTT TRBD1 TRBV6-6 NA TRBJ1-6
CASSLIDRGTEAFF TGTGCCAGCAGCCTCATAGACAGGGGCACTGAAGCTTTCTTT TRBD1 TRBV3-1/TRBV3-2 NA TRBJ1-1
CASCVGGNDGELFF TGTGCCAGCTGCGTGGGGGGGAATGACGGGGAGCTGTTTTTT TRBD2 TRBV27 once TRBJ2-2
CASSSPASGNEEQFF TGTGCCAGCAGCTCCCCGGCTAGCGGGAATGAGGAGCAGTTCTTC TRBD2 TRBV7-3 NA TRBJ2-1
CASSGTPYEQYF TGTGCCAGCAGCGGGACTCCATACGAGCAGTACTTC NA TRBV12-3/TRBV12-4 NA TRBJ2-7
CASTAGYGYTF TGTGCCAGCACCGCTGGGTATGGCTACACCTTC NA TRBV12-3/TRBV12-4 NA TRBJ1-2
CASSEWSLQPQHF TGTGCCAGCAGTGAGTGGTCCCTCCAGCCCCAGCATTTT NA TRBV6-1 NA TRBJ1-5
CASSSSVGGFLGNSPLHF TGTGCCAGCTCATCATCGGTGGGGGGTTTTCTGGGGAATTCACCCCTCCACTTT NA TRBV18 NA TRBJ1-6
CASSESGLSDQGQLFF TGCGCCAGCAGTGAGTCGGGCCTCTCTGACCAAGGTCAACTGTTTTTT NA TRBV10-2 NA TRBJ1-4